A selection of T cell receptor beta chains follows, all from one sample in a study of OX40 agonist ivuxolimab in advanced cancers. Profiled with immunoSEQ multiplex PCR; TCRdb holds only in-frame clones, not every one. The sample yields tens of thousands of clones, more than 70% seen once. The sequencing here drew on CD4+ or CD8+ T cells sorted from blood, taken in a trial of the OX40 agonist ivuxolimab. Receptors were obtained from an adult with an advanced solid tumor such as melanoma, head and neck, liver or kidney cancer. Both conserved end residues are part of each CDR3. The D gene is left open where the match is weak. The listing skips clone size in some rows; elsewhere it reads once, few, many or a size class.

D: -
V: TRBV27
J: TRBJ1-2
size: once
DNA: TGTGCCAGCAGGCGGTTATTGGGACTCTCAGATGGCTACACCTTC
CDR3: CASRRLLGLSDGYTF

D: -
V: TRBV7-3
J: TRBJ2-1
size: once
DNA: TGTGCCAGCAGCTTAGGCCCCTACAATGAGCAGTTCTTC
CDR3: CASSLGPYNEQFF

D: TRBD1
V: TRBV6-4
J: TRBJ2-3
size: once
DNA: TGTGCCAGCAGTCGGACAGGGGGCACAGATACGCAGTATTTT
CDR3: CASSRTGGTDTQYF

D: -
V: TRBV6-6
J: TRBJ1-4
size: -
DNA: TGTGCCAGCAGTTATCTGGGGGGGTATGAAAAACTGTTTTTT
CDR3: CASSYLGGYEKLFF

D: TRBD1
V: TRBV10-3
J: TRBJ2-5
size: -
DNA: TGTGCCATCAGTATACAGGGGGCCCAAGAGACCCAGTACTTC
CDR3: CAISIQGAQETQYF

D: -
V: TRBV7-2
J: TRBJ2-1
size: -
DNA: TGTGCCAGCAGCTTAGAACAGAGCTCCTACAATGAGCAGTTCTTC
CDR3: CASSLEQSSYNEQFF

D: TRBD2
V: TRBV6-1
J: TRBJ2-1
size: -
DNA: TGTGCCAGCAGTGAAGAGGTGGGCGGGGGGTACAATGAGCAGTTCTTC
CDR3: CASSEEVGGGYNEQFF

D: -
V: TRBV7-2
J: TRBJ2-7
size: -
DNA: TGTGCCAGCAGCACCCCTCGGAGCCTCTCCGAGCAGTACTTC
CDR3: CASSTPRSLSEQYF

D: TRBD1
V: TRBV19
J: TRBJ1-6
size: -
DNA: TGTGCCAGTGACGACAGGGGGAGGAATTCACCCCTCCACTTT
CDR3: CASDDRGRNSPLHF

D: -
V: TRBV18
J: TRBJ2-1
size: -
DNA: TGTGCCAGCTCACCACCCGGAAGCACCTCCTACAATGAGCAGTTCTTC
CDR3: CASSPPGSTSYNEQFF

D: TRBD1
V: TRBV6-5
J: TRBJ1-4
size: -
DNA: TGTGCCAGCAGTTATACCGGGACAGGGTTCGAAAAACTGTTTTTT
CDR3: CASSYTGTGFEKLFF

D: TRBD2
V: TRBV2
J: TRBJ2-6
size: -
DNA: TGTGCCAGCAGTCCCTGGGGGGGATACTCTGGGGCCAACGTCCTGACTTTC
CDR3: CASSPWGGYSGANVLTF

D: -
V: TRBV2
J: TRBJ1-6
size: -
DNA: TGTGCCAGCAGCGCGTCCATTCCGAATTCACCCCTCCACTTT
CDR3: CASSASIPNSPLHF

D: TRBD1
V: TRBV19
J: TRBJ1-2
size: -
DNA: TGTGCCAGTATAACATGGGACAGGGGTAGTGGCTACACCTTC
CDR3: CASITWDRGSGYTF

D: -
V: TRBV5-4
J: TRBJ2-7
size: -
DNA: TGTGCCAGCAGCTTGGCAGGGGTCTACGAGCAGTACTTC
CDR3: CASSLAGVYEQYF

D: -
V: TRBV18
J: TRBJ2-7
size: few
DNA: TGTGCCAGCTCGAGGGTCGACGAGCAGTACTTC
CDR3: CASSRVDEQYF

D: -
V: TRBV7-8
J: TRBJ1-1
size: few
DNA: TGTGCCAGCAGCTATGGACTGGACACTGAAGCTTTCTTT
CDR3: CASSYGLDTEAFF

D: -
V: TRBV5-1
J: TRBJ2-7
size: -
DNA: TGCGCCAGCAGCCCGACTGGGGGGCGCGAGCAGTACTTC
CDR3: CASSPTGGREQYF

D: -
V: TRBV5-1
J: TRBJ1-2
size: once
DNA: TGCGCCAGCAGCTTAAGGGCCGAGCGCTACACCTTC
CDR3: CASSLRAERYTF

D: -
V: TRBV4-3
J: TRBJ1-4
size: -
DNA: TGCGCCAGCAGCCAAAGAGGGACGGTGGAAACTAATGAAAAACTGTTTTTT
CDR3: CASSQRGTVETNEKLFF

D: TRBD1
V: TRBV27
J: TRBJ1-2
size: -
DNA: TGTGCCAGCAGTCCACCCCCGGGGACAGCCCTCTATGGCTACACCTTC
CDR3: CASSPPPGTALYGYTF

D: -
V: TRBV19
J: TRBJ1-2
size: -
DNA: TGTGCCAGTAGTGCCGACTCCAAACTCTATGGCTACACCTTC
CDR3: CASSADSKLYGYTF

D: TRBD2
V: TRBV5-6
J: TRBJ2-7
size: -
DNA: TGTGCCAGCAGCACCCTAGCGGGGGCCTCCTACGAGCAGTACTTC
CDR3: CASSTLAGASYEQYF

D: -
V: TRBV2
J: TRBJ1-1
size: -
DNA: TGTGCCAGCAGCTTTCGCATGACAGACCACACTGAAGCTTTCTTT
CDR3: CASSFRMTDHTEAFF

D: TRBD1
V: TRBV18
J: TRBJ2-5
size: once
DNA: TGTGCCAGCTCACCACCAAGATCAGGGGGCGAGGAGACCCAGTACTTC
CDR3: CASSPPRSGGEETQYF

D: -
V: TRBV5-5
J: TRBJ1-3
size: -
DNA: TGTGCCAGCAGCTTACTGATCTCTGGAAACACCATATATTTT
CDR3: CASSLLISGNTIYF

D: -
V: TRBV9
J: TRBJ2-7
size: once
DNA: TGTGCCAGCAGCGTAGGGGGGACGGGCTACGAGCAGTACTTC
CDR3: CASSVGGTGYEQYF

D: -
V: TRBV7-2
J: TRBJ2-7
size: -
DNA: TGTGCCAGCAGCTTGACAGGGAGGACCTACGAGCAGTACTTC
CDR3: CASSLTGRTYEQYF